This T cell receptor beta chain emerged from a study of cytomegalovirus exposure and HLA in healthy donors. Trimming pared 4 bases from V and 7 bases from J, leaving 11 bases between. Germline assignment: CDR1 MDHEN and CDR2 SYDVKM. CDR3 size: 13 residues. Notes on this clone: The same CDR3 arises from other DNA sequences in this sample as well.

The PCR employed 60 Vbeta primers together with 13 Jbeta primers. Only in-frame clones appear in the TCRdb table, and some are missing; sequencing was by immunoSEQ multiplex PCR. The profile shows around 190,000 clones, around 77% of them singletons. The receptor comes from a woman in her thirties in good health and CMV-seronegative. Material for sequencing was PBMCs. The V gene is TRBV28, the J gene TRBJ1-5; possible D gene TRBD1, 5 bases. DNA for the CDR3: TGTGCCAGCAGTTGGGGGGAAGGCCAGCCCCAGCATTTT. The encoded protein is CASSWGEGQPQHF.